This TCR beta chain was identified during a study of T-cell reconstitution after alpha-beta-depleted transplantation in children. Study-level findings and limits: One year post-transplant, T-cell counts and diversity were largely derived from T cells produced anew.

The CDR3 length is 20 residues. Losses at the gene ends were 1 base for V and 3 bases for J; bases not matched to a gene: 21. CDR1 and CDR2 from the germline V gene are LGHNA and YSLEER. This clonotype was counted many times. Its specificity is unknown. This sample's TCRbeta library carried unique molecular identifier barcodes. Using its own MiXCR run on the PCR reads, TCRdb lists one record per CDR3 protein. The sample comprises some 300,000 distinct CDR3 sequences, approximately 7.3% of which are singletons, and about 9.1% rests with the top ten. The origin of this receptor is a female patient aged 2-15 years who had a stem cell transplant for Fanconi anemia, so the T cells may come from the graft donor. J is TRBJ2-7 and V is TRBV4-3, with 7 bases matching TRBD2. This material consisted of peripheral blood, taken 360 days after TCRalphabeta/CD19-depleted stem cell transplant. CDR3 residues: CASSQVYKWHSGEGIYEQYF. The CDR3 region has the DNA TGCGCCAGCAGCCAAGTATATAAGTGGCACAGCGGGGAAGGAATCTACGAGCAGTACTTC.